The 20 T cell receptor beta chains in this list originate from one sample, sequenced in a study of T cell repertoires in cytomegalovirus infection. TCRdb re-derived calls from the reads in MiXCR, one entry per CDR3 protein. The sample contains 500,000 to 600,000 distinct CDR3 sequences, approximately 15% of which appear only once. The source material was CD8+ T cells from PBMCs. The source is a human donor in good health (CMV status not recorded). Some clones in this sample may be carry-over from other donors' samples.

At least ten counts were recorded for this clonotype. The CDR3 sequence is CASSRGQGLGGIQYF. The CDR3, as DNA: TGTGCCAGCAGCCGAGGCCAGGGACTTGGGGGCATTCAGTACTTC. The genes are TRBV7-2 and TRBJ2-4, with D perhaps matching TRBD2 (6 bases). Trimming left V 5 bases short and J 9 bases short, with 20 bases between. The CDR3 contains 15 residues. CDR1 and CDR2 from the germline V gene are SGHTA and FQGNSA.

This clonotype was observed many times. One junction end disagrees with the germline gene, perhaps due to a read error. The chain has TRBV7-8 and TRBJ2-3; 10 nucleotides match TRBD2. The CDR3 spans 18 residues. CDR1 is SGHVS and CDR2 is FQNEAQ in the germline V gene. As DNA, the CDR3 is TGTGTCAGCGAGCTTAGGCTAGCGGGGGACTCTAGCACAGATACGCAGTATTTT. Its translation: CVSELRLAGDSSTDTQYF. The whole variable domain, filled in from reference TRBV7-8 and TRBJ2-3, reads GAGVSQSPRYKVAKRGQDVALRCDPISGHVSLFWYQQALGQGPEFLTYFQNEAQLDKSGLPSDRFFAERPEGSVSTLKIQRTQQEDSAVYLCVSELRLAGDSSTDTQYFGPGTRLTVL.

This clonotype appeared many times. The V and J genes are TRBV28 and TRBJ2-3; perhaps TRBD2 as D (6 bases). Germline-derived CDR1 and CDR2 are MDHEN and SYDVKM. The CDR3 runs to 14 residues. Between the trimmed V and J ends, which lost 3 bases and 3 bases, there was a span of 10 bases. The CDR3 sequence: CASSFAGSTDTQYF. In nucleotides, the CDR3 is TGTGCCAGCAGTTTTGCGGGGAGTACAGATACGCAGTATTTT.

This clonotype was counted a few times. This chain uses TRBV28 with TRBJ1-4; tentatively, D is TRBD1 (6 bases). CDR1 and CDR2 from the germline V gene are MDHEN and SYDVKM. The V end was cut by 3 bases, the J end by 0 bases, with 11 bases between. The CDR3 has 16 amino acids. CDR3 sequence (DNA): TGTGCCAGCAGTTTTGAAAGGGGGTCAACTAATGAAAAACTGTTTTTT. Translation gives CASSFERGSTNEKLFF.

This clonotype showed up many times. The chain employs TRBV11-2 and TRBJ1-1; D gene unclear. Trimming shortened V by 4 bases and J by 0 bases, and 12 bases separated the two germline ends. Looked up from germline, CDR1 is SGHAT and CDR2 is FQNNGV. This CDR3 has 15 amino acids. The CDR3 sequence is CASSSSRSLNTEAFF. CDR3 DNA sequence: TGTGCCAGCAGCTCCTCCCGGTCCCTGAACACTGAAGCTTTCTTT.

In this sample, this clonotype turned up a few times. The chain is built from TRBV7-9 and TRBJ1-2; unclear D gene. The CDR3 covers 11 residues. With 11 bases removed from V and 5 bases from J, the gap between germline ends came to 12 bases. Germline assignment: CDR1 SEHNR and CDR2 FQNEAQ (reference sequence). CDR3 protein: CADRPRYGYTF. The DNA of the CDR3 is TGTGCCGATCGGCCCAGATATGGCTACACCTTC.

This clonotype was observed at least ten times. V gene TRBV7-9 combines with J gene TRBJ2-7; TRBD1 matches 9 bases. This CDR3 has 14 amino acids. Germline-derived CDR1 and CDR2 are SEHNR and FQNEAQ (reference sequence). Germline trimming cut 4 bases from V and 6 bases from J; bases unmatched to any gene: 7. CDR3 DNA: TGTGCCAGCAGCTCCCGGGACAGGGTTCCCGAGCAGTACTTC. It specifies CASSSRDRVPEQYF.

This clonotype was seen more than once but under ten times. The chain joins TRBV29-1 to TRBJ2-1; 7 bases align to TRBD2. CDR3 size: 12 residues. The J segment lost 4 bases and the V segment lost 4 bases, leaving 1 base of the junction unmatched. Per germline, CDR1 SQVTM and CDR2 ANQGSEA. CDR3 protein: CSVGGSYNEQFF. In nucleotides, the CDR3 is TGCAGCGTTGGCGGGAGTTACAATGAGCAGTTCTTC.

This clonotype was counted many times. The chain carries TRBV7-2 and TRBJ2-7; a weak D match, TRBD2 (5 bases). The V and J ends lost 1 base and 1 base respectively, with 26 bases between them. Germline V CDR1 and CDR2: SGHTA, FQGNSA. CDR3 length: 20 amino acids. The CDR3 sequence: CASSLDGVRRRRASSYEQYF. The CDR3 DNA reads as TGTGCCAGCAGCTTAGACGGGGTCCGAAGGCGACGGGCCAGTTCCTACGAGCAGTACTTC.

Remarks on this clonotype: An end of the junction differs from the germline gene, which may be a read error. The chain uses TRBV27 and TRBJ1-5, with a possible D match to TRBD1 (5 bases). Germline V gives CDR1 MNHEY, CDR2 SMNVEV (reference sequence). The CDR3 is 13 amino acids. The CDR3 DNA is TGTGCCAGCTCCAGGGCAAGCAATCAGTCCCAGCATTTT. Protein product: CASSRASNQSQHF.

There are many counts of this clonotype. The V call is TRBV6-5, the J call TRBJ2-5, with TRBD1 matching over 8 bases. V lost 2 bases and J lost 5; bases outside the gene matches: 7. The CDR3 contains 15 residues. The germline V gene has CDR1 MNHEY and CDR2 SVGAGI. The CDR3 DNA reads as TGTGCCAGCAGTTACCGGACAGGGATCGGGGAGACCCAGTACTTC. Protein: CASSYRTGIGETQYF.

The chain uses TRBV13 and TRBJ2-4; a weak D match, TRBD2 (5 bases). CDR3 length equals 15 residues. Germline V gives CDR1 PRHDT, CDR2 FYEKMQ (reference sequence). V lost 2 bases and J lost 2, with 10 bases in between. CDR3 sequence reads: CASSLYRGPKNIQYF. The CDR3 nucleotides are TGTGCCAGCAGCTTATACAGAGGGCCCAAAAACATTCAGTACTTC.

The V and J genes are TRBV10-3 and TRBJ2-1; 10 bases fit TRBD2. Trimming removed 6 bases from V and 8 bases from J; junction bases left unmatched: 4. CDR1 and CDR2 (germline): ENHRY, SYGVKD. The CDR3 spans 13 residues. The CDR3 DNA reads as TGTGCCATCAGCCTAGCGGGAGATCATGAGCAGTTCTTC. Protein: CAISLAGDHEQFF.

This clonotype was observed a few times. This chain connects TRBV4-2 to TRBJ2-3, with 7 bases that match TRBD2. With V trimmed by 4 bases and J by 5 bases, 9 bases remained unmatched. The length of the CDR3 is 15 residues. CDR1 is LGHNA, CDR2 YNFKEQ, per germline. The CDR3 DNA sequence: TGTGCCAGCAGCCGGACCCGGGAGGCGGGAGATACGCAGTATTTT. This encodes CASSRTREAGDTQYF.

This chain uses TRBV12-3 or TRBV12-4 with TRBJ1-1; D perhaps matches TRBD1 (5 bases). Trimming stripped 6 bases from V and 1 base from J, with 12 bases between. The CDR3 sequence is 14 residues long. The DNA for the CDR3 is TGTGCCAGCAGGCCCCGACAGACGAACACTGAAGCTTTCTTT. It codes for CASRPRQTNTEAFF.

This clonotype showed up just a few times. The V call is TRBV20-1, the J call TRBJ2-7, with D uncertain. Per germline, CDR1 DFQATT and CDR2 SNEGSKA (reference sequence). V was pared by 5 bases and J by 3 bases, with 17 bases between. This CDR3 region has 14 residues. CDR3 protein: CSADTKTQSYEQYF. The DNA of the CDR3 is TGCAGTGCTGATACCAAGACTCAAAGCTACGAGCAGTACTTC.

This clonotype was counted ten times or more. CDR3 in DNA: TGTGCCAGCAGCTTAGCTCGAGGGGGGACCGTCGGCTACGAGCAGTACTTC. Translation: CASSLARGGTVGYEQYF. The chain is built from TRBV7-9 and TRBJ2-7; D is perhaps TRBD1 or TRBD2 (6 bases each). V dropped 0 bases and J dropped 3 bases, with 18 bases sitting between them. This CDR3 has 17 amino acids. Looked up from germline, CDR1 is SEHNR and CDR2 is FQNEAQ (reference sequence).

In its sample, this clonotype was seen many times. The DNA for the CDR3 is TGTGCTAGTGAGGAGGGGGATGAAGCTTTCTTT. Amino acid sequence: CASEEGDEAFF. The V and J genes are TRBV12-5 and TRBJ1-1; D may be TRBD1 (6 bases). The CDR3 sequence is 11 residues long. Germline V gene data show CDR1 as LGHNT and CDR2 as FRNRAP. V was trimmed by 7 bases and J by 7 bases, leaving 10 bases between them. Looking up the rest from reference TRBV12-5 and TRBJ1-1 gives the full variable domain: DARVTQTPRHKVTEMGQEVTMRCQPILGHNTVFWYRQTMMQGLELLAYFRNRAPLDDSGMPKDRFSAEMPDATLATLKIQPSEPRDSAVYFCASEEGDEAFFGQGTRLTVV.

Worth noting for this clonotype: A read error may account for a junction end that differs from germline. This chain links TRBV4-1 with TRBJ1-1; perhaps TRBD1 as D (5 bases). CDR3 length: 16 amino acids. Germline CDR1 and CDR2: MGHRA and YSYEKL. DNA of the CDR3: TGTGCCAGCAGCCAAGAGGTCAGGGTGGGGGACACTGAAGCTTTCTTT. Its translation is CASSQEVRVGDTEAFF.

This clonotype came up many times. The chain recombines TRBV7-8 with TRBJ2-1; TRBD2 aligns across 9 bases. The CDR3 spans 17 residues. V gave up 0 bases and J gave up 3 bases; unmatched junction bases: 6. In germline, CDR1 is SGHVS, CDR2 FQNEAQ. CDR3 loop: CASSLAWTSANYNEQFF. The CDR3 bases are TGTGCCAGCAGCTTAGCGTGGACTAGCGCGAACTACAATGAGCAGTTCTTC. Combining the CDR3 with reference TRBV7-8 and TRBJ2-1 gives the whole variable domain GAGVSQSPRYKVAKRGQDVALRCDPISGHVSLFWYQQALGQGPEFLTYFQNEAQLDKSGLPSDRFFAERPEGSVSTLKIQRTQQEDSAVYLCASSLAWTSANYNEQFFGPGTRLTVL.